This paragraph covers one T cell receptor (beta chain) sequence. The sample is drawn from a study of blood T cells in healthy people across ages. The use of a sample-barcoded 5' primer and a J-beta primer mix characterized a second PCR of about 7 to 12 cycles. MiXCR, run by TCRdb on the 5' RACE reads, gives a single entry per CDR3 protein. The repertoire has about 680,000 distinct CDR3 sequences, roughly 49% of them found once; the top ten carry about a third. CDR1 is GTSNPN and CDR2 is SVGIG in the germline V gene (reference sequence). The CDR3 loop spans 13 amino acids. The receptor was isolated from a woman aged 55-69 years in good health. Specimen: blood. The chain combines TRBV30 with TRBJ2-5; TRBD1 matches at 10 bases. The J call may be faulty, since TRBJ2-7 better matches the DNA end. CDR3 sequence: CAWAGQGIYEQYF. The DNA of the CDR3 is TGTGCCTGGGCGGGACAGGGGATCTACGAGCAGTACTTC.